This TCR beta chain was profiled in a study of blood T cell repertoires in COVID-19 (dated by TCRdb to about 2020). For the wider study: The collaborator samples originated in the United States, Italy and Spain and spanned the acute and convalescent phases of COVID-19. The material from the prospective study consisted of cDNA or gDNA derived from T cells, B-cell-depleted T cells, or PBMCs. Deeply sampled blood TCRbeta repertoires from subjects exposed to, actively infected with, or recovered from COVID-19 were included in the dataset. A freely available public database, intended as a resource for researchers studying the immune response to SARS-CoV-2, is where the repertoires were released. Samples came from the ongoing ImmuneRACE study (first 160 participants) plus 1,254 subjects from 6 global collaborators. Nearly every sample came with metadata listing a de-identified subject ID, COVID-19 status, age in years and sex. HLA class I and class II types, where available, came from metadata supplied by the sample provider rather than from assay-based typing. The paper as a whole reports these results and caveats: The quantity of clinical and demographic metadata differed by source and by participant and was supplied without curation.

The CDR3 spans 12 residues, from the cysteine through the phenylalanine. Only CDR3 DNA is held: 36 bases, read in frame from base 1. Each collaborating institution followed its own protocols to collect whole blood in K2EDTA tubes. For TCRbeta analysis, collaborators shipped samples as frozen whole blood, isolated PBMCs, or DNA extracted from either of those sample types. A single count supports this clone. The antigen this receptor binds is unknown. No base qualities exist here, and no much larger clone lies one base off it. TCRbeta CDR3 regions were amplified from genomic DNA using the immunoSEQ Assay, a bias-controlled multiplex PCR. Regarding the original processing steps: The number of nucleated cells in each sample was estimated by amplification of reference gene primers within the assay. To quantify the absolute abundance of each unique TCRbeta CDR3 rearrangement, sequence reads were collapsed and filtered. Productive Simpson clonality was computed per sample as the square root of Simpson's diversity index over productive rearrangements. TCRdb limited this immuneACCESS table to in-frame rearrangements with V and J called. A share of clones is missing; checked studies link under half to unresolved V genes, and the rest is unexplained. Clone size and V and J calls were adopted from that table, with D and trimming inferred from the DNA. This sample holds approximately 200,000 clones; roughly 88% were observed only once. Of the sample, roughly 3.7% is held by the ten largest clones.

The chain is made from TRBV21-1 and TRBJ2-7; the DNA was not compared with TRBD2, the D call given in the table. TRBV21-1 is a recognized pseudogene. The material sequenced was peripheral blood. This receptor was obtained from a woman in her thirties with acute or convalescent COVID-19. The DNA reads TGTGCCAGCAGCGAGGGTCCCTACGAGCAGTACTTC. This gives the protein CASSEGPYEQYF.